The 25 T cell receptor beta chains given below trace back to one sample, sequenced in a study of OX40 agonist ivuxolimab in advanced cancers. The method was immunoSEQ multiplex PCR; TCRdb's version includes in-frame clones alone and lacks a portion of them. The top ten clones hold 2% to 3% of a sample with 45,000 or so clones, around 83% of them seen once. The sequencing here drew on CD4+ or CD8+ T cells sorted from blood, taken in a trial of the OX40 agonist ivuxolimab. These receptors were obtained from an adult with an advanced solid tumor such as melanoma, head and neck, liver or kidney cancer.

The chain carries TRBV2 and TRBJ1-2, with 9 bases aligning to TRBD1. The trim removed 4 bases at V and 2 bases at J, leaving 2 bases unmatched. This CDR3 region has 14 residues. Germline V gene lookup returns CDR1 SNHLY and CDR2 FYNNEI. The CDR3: CASSADRGNYGYTF. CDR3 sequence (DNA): TGTGCCAGCAGTGCGGACAGGGGCAACTATGGCTACACCTTC.

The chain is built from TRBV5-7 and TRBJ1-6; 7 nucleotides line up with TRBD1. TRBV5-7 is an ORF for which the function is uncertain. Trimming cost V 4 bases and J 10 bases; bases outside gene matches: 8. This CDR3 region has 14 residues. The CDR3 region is CASSTTGEGSPLHF. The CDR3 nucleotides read TGTGCCAGCAGCACCACAGGGGAGGGCTCACCCCTCCACTTT.

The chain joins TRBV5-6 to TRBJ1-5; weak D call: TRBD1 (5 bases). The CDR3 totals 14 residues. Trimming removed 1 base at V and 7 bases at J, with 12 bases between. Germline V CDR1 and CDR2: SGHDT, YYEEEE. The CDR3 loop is CASSLMGVGQPQHF. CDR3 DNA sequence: TGTGCCAGCAGCTTGATGGGGGTAGGACAGCCCCAGCATTTT. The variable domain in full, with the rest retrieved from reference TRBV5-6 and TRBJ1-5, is DAGVTQSPTHLIKTRGQQVTLRCSPKSGHDTVSWYQQALGQGPQFIFQYYEEEERQRGNFPDRFSGHQFPNYSSELNVNALLLGDSALYLCASSLMGVGQPQHFGDGTRLSIL.

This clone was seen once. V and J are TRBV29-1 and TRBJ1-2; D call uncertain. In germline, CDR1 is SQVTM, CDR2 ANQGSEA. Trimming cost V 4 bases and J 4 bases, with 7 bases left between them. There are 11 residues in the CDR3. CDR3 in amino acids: CSVVDGYGYTF. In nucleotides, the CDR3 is TGCAGCGTTGTAGACGGCTATGGCTACACCTTC.

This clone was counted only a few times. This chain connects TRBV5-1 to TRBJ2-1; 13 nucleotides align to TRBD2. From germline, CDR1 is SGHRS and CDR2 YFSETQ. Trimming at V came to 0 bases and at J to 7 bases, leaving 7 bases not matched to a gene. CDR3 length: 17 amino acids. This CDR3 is CASSLEVGTSGKNEQFF. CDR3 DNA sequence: TGCGCCAGCAGCTTGGAAGTGGGGACTAGCGGGAAGAATGAGCAGTTCTTC.

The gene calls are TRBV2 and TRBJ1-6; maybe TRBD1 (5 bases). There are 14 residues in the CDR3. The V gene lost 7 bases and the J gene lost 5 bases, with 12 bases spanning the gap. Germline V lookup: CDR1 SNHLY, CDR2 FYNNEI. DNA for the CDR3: TGTGCCAGCACCGCGAGGACAAATAATTCACCCCTCCACTTT. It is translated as CASTARTNNSPLHF. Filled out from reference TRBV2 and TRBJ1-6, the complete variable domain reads EPEVTQTPSHQVTQMGQEVILRCVPISNHLYFYWYRQILGQKVEFLVSFYNNEISEKSEIFDDQFSVERPDGSNFTLKIRSTKLEDSAMYFCASTARTNNSPLHFGNGTRLTVT.

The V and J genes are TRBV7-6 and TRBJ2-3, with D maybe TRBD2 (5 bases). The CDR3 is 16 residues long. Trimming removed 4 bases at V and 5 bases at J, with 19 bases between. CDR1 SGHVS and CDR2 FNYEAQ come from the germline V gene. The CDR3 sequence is CASSSLGVQAGDTQYF. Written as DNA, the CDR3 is TGTGCCAGCAGCTCCCTCGGGGTCCAAGCAGGAGATACGCAGTATTTT.

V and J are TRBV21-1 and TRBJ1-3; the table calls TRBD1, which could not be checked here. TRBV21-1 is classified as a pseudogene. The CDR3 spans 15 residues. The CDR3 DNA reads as TGTGCCAGCAGCAGGGCAGATAGCTCTGGAAACACCATATATTTT. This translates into CASSRADSSGNTIYF.

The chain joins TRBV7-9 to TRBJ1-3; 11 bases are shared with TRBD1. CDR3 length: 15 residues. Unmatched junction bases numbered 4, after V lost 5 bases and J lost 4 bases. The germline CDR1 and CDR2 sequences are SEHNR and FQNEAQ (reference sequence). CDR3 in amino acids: CASSGQGAGGNTIYF. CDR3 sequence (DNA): TGTGCCAGCAGCGGACAGGGGGCGGGAGGAAACACCATATATTTT.

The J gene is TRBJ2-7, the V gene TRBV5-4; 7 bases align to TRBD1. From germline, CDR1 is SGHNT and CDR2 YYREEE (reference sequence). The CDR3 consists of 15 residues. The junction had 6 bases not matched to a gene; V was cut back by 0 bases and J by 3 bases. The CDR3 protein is CASSLGDRPIYEQYF. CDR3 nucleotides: TGTGCCAGCAGCTTGGGGGACAGACCCATCTACGAGCAGTACTTC.

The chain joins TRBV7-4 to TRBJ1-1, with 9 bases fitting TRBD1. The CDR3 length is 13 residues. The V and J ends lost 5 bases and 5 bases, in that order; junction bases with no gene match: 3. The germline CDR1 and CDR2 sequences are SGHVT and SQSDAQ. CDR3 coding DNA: TGTGCCAGCAGCCTAGGACAGGGGACTGAAGCTTTCTTT. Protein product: CASSLGQGTEAFF. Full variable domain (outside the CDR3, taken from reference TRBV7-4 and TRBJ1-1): GAGVSQSPRYKVAKRGRDVALRCDSISGHVTLYWYRQTLGQGSEVLTYSQSDAQRDKSGRPSGRFSAERPERSVSTLKIQRTEQGDSAVYLCASSLGQGTEAFFGQGTRLTVV.

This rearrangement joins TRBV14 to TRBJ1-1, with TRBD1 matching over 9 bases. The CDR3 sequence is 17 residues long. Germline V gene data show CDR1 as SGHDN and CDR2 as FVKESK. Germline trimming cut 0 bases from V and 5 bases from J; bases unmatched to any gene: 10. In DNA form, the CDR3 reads TGTGCCAGCAGCCAAGAGGCGGGACAGGGTTTGAGGACTGAAGCTTTCTTT. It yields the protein CASSQEAGQGLRTEAFF.

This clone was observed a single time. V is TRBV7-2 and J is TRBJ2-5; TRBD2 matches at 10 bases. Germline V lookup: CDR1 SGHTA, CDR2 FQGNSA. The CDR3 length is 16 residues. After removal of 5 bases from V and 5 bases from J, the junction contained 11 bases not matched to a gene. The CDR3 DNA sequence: TGTGCCAGCAGCCTCGGCCGTCTAGCGGGAGCGGAGACCCAGTACTTC. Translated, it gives CASSLGRLAGAETQYF.

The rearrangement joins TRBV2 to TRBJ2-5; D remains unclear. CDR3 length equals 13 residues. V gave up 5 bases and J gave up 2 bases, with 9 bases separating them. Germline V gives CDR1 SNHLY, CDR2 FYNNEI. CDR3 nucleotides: TGTGCCAGCAGTCGGAACCTACAAGAGACCCAGTACTTC. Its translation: CASSRNLQETQYF. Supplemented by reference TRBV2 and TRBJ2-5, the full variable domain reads EPEVTQTPSHQVTQMGQEVILRCVPISNHLYFYWYRQILGQKVEFLVSFYNNEISEKSEIFDDQFSVERPDGSNFTLKIRSTKLEDSAMYFCASSRNLQETQYFGPGTRLLVL.

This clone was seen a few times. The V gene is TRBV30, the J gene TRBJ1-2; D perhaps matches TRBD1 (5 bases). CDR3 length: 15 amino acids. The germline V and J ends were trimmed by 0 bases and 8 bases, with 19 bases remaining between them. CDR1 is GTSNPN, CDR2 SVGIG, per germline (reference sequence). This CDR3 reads CAWSVSSQGFRGYTF. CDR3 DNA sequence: TGTGCCTGGAGTGTCTCCTCCCAGGGTTTTCGGGGCTACACCTTC.

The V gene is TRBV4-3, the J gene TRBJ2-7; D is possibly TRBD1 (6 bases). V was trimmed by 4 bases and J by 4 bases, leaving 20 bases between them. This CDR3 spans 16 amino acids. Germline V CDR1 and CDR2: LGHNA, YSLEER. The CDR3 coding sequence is TGCGCCAGCAGCCGGGCTGGGCAGGGGATATTATACGAGCAGTACTTC. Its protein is CASSRAGQGILYEQYF.

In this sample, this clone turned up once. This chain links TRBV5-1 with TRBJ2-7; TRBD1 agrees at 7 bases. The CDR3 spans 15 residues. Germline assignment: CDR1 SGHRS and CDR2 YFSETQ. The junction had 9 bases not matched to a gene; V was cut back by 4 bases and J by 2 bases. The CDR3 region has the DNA TGCGCCAGCAGCATAAACCGGGACAGCCCCTACGAGCAGTACTTC. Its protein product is CASSINRDSPYEQYF.

The CDR3 DNA reads TGTGCCAGCAGCTTGGAGAGGGGAGAGAATTCACCCCTCCACTTT. Translation gives CASSLERGENSPLHF. This chain connects TRBV5-6 to TRBJ1-6; possible D gene TRBD1, 5 bases. The CDR3 has 15 amino acids. Trimming stripped 0 bases from V and 7 bases from J, with 11 bases between. Germline assignment: CDR1 SGHDT and CDR2 YYEEEE. Complete variable domain (other parts from reference TRBV5-6 and TRBJ1-6): DAGVTQSPTHLIKTRGQQVTLRCSPKSGHDTVSWYQQALGQGPQFIFQYYEEEERQRGNFPDRFSGHQFPNYSSELNVNALLLGDSALYLCASSLERGENSPLHFGNGTRLTVT.

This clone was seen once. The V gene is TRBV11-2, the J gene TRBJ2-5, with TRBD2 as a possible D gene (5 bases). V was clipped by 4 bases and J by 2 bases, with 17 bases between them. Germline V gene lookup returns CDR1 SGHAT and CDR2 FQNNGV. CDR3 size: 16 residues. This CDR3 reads CASSSRGIPRQETQYF. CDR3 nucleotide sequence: TGTGCCAGCAGCTCCCGGGGTATTCCAAGACAAGAGACCCAGTACTTC.

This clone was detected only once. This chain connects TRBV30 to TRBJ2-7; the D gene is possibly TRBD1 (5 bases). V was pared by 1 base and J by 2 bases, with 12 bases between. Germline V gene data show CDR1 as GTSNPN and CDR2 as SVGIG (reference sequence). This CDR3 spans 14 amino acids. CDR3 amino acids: CAWSGWKGTYEQYF. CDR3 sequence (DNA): TGTGCCTGGAGTGGTTGGAAGGGGACCTACGAGCAGTACTTC.

The CDR3 coding sequence is TGTGCCAGCAGCTCTGGGAAGGGGCGGGAGAACGCAGATACGCAGTATTTT. Amino acids: CASSSGKGRENADTQYF. The chain recombines TRBV7-2 with TRBJ2-3; 7 nucleotides align to TRBD2. V gave up 4 bases and J gave up 4 bases; unmatched junction bases: 14. This CDR3 region has 17 residues. CDR1 is SGHTA and CDR2 is FQGNSA in the germline V gene.

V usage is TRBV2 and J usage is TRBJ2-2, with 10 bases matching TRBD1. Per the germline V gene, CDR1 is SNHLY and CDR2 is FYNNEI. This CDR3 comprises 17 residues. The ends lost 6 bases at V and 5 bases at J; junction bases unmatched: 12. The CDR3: CASSTPDRGRNTGELFF. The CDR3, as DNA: TGTGCCAGCAGCACCCCTGACAGGGGGCGGAATACCGGGGAGCTGTTTTTT.

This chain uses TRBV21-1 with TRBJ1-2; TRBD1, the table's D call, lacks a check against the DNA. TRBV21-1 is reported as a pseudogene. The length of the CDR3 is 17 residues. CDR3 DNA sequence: TGTGCCAGCAGCAAAGTGCACAGGGGGCATTGTAACTATGGCTACACCTTC. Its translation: CASSKVHRGHCNYGYTF.

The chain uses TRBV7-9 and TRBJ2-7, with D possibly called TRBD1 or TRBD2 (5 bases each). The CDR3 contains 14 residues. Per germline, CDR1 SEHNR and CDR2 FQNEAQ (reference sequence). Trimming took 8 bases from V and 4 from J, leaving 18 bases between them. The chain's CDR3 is CASSEGRGWYEQYF. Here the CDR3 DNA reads TGTGCCAGCTCCGAGGGGAGAGGTTGGTACGAGCAGTACTTC.

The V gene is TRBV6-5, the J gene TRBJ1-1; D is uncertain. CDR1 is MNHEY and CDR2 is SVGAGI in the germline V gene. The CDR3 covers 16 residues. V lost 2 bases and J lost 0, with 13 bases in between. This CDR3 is CASSYTSATMNTEAFF. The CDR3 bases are TGTGCCAGCAGTTACACTTCAGCAACCATGAACACTGAAGCTTTCTTT.